Shown below are 3 T cell receptor beta chains from a single sample sequenced in a study of PD-1 blockade in classical Hodgkin lymphoma. No patient escaped relapse after autologous stem cell transplantation, and brentuximab vedotin exposure varied. The assay was immunoSEQ multiplex PCR, and TCRdb's table has in-frame clones only and misses some. The data hold approximately 13,000 clones, with 80% to 95% observed a single time. Sequenced material: peripheral blood mononuclear cells (PBMCs), taken at baseline. These receptors all stem from a human donor with classical Hodgkin lymphoma.

The chain recombines TRBV30 with TRBJ2-1, with D tentatively TRBD2 (5 bases). The germline CDR1 and CDR2 sequences are GTSNPN and SVGIG (reference sequence). V lost 2 bases, J lost 0 bases, and 5 bases lay in between. This CDR3 contains 13 residues. CDR3 in amino acids: CAWSRDSYNEQFF. DNA for the CDR3: TGTGCCTGGAGTCGGGACTCCTACAATGAGCAGTTCTTC.

The CDR3 sequence is CASSVGGDTQYF. The CDR3 region has the DNA TGTGCCAGCAGCGTAGGGGGGGATACGCAGTATTTT. The gene calls are TRBV9 and TRBJ2-3; D tentatively reads TRBD1 or TRBD2 (5 bases each). The CDR3 loop spans 12 amino acids. Trimming cost V 0 bases and J 6 bases, with 5 bases left between them. CDR1 and CDR2 (germline): SGDLS, YYNGEE. The full variable domain, completed using reference TRBV9 and TRBJ2-3, is DSGVTQTPKHLITATGQRVTLRCSPRSGDLSVYWYQQSLDQGLQFLIQYYNGEERAKGNILERFSAQQFPDLHSELNLSSLELGDSALYFCASSVGGDTQYFGPGTRLTVL.

The chain uses TRBV30 and TRBJ2-2; D not certain. Germline assignment: CDR1 GTSNPN and CDR2 SVGIG (reference sequence). This CDR3 is 14 amino acids long. The V gene lost 4 bases and the J gene lost 3 bases, with 12 bases spanning the gap. The CDR3 DNA is TGTGCCTGGATACCGAAGGATCACACCGGGGAGCTGTTTTTT. Translating gives CAWIPKDHTGELFF. The full variable domain, rest sourced from reference TRBV30 and TRBJ2-2, is SQTIHQWPATLVQPVGSPLSLECTVEGTSNPNLYWYRQAAGRGLQLLFYSVGIGQISSEVPQNLSASRPQDRQFILSSKKLLLSDSGFYLCAWIPKDHTGELFFGEGSRLTVL.